Presented here are 30 T cell receptor beta chains from one specimen sequenced in a study of blood T cell repertoires in COVID-19 (dated by TCRdb to the early 2020s). The library was prepared using the immunoSEQ multiplex PCR assay. Imported from immuneACCESS, the table was reduced by TCRdb to in-frame sequences with V and J called. These copies leave out some clones; in studies compared against another copy, an unresolved V gene accounts for under half, and the cause of the remainder is not known. The sample data list about 410,000 clones, and roughly 89% of these were observed just once. The ten largest clonotypes hold approximately 1.4% of the sample. Input material: peripheral blood. All receptors derive from a woman aged 25 to 39 with active or convalescent COVID-19.

This chain connects TRBV5-6 to TRBJ2-7; D ambiguous. V was trimmed by 0 bases and J by 0 bases, leaving 7 bases between them. Looked up from germline, CDR1 is SGHDT and CDR2 is YYEEEE. The CDR3 contains 14 residues. CDR3 sequence (DNA): TGTGCCAGCAGCTTGGGGGCGTACTCCTACGAGCAGTACTTC. This translates into CASSLGAYSYEQYF.

V and J are TRBV19 and TRBJ1-1; 7 nucleotides match TRBD1. CDR1 is LNHDA and CDR2 is SQIVND in the germline V gene (reference sequence). Trimming cost V 9 bases and J 0 bases; bases outside gene matches: 7. The CDR3 runs 14 residues. CDR3 coding DNA: TGTGCCAGCAGGGACAGCCAACTGAACACTGAAGCTTTCTTT. Translated: CASRDSQLNTEAFF.

The chain combines TRBV11-2 with TRBJ2-7; no reliable D call. Germline V gives CDR1 SGHAT, CDR2 FQNNGV. This CDR3 spans 15 amino acids. Trimming pared 0 bases from V and 3 bases from J, leaving 12 bases between. CDR3 protein: CASSLDPGSVYEQYF. The CDR3 DNA follows: TGTGCCAGCAGCTTAGATCCAGGATCTGTCTACGAGCAGTACTTC. The full variable domain, its missing parts supplied by reference TRBV11-2 and TRBJ2-7, is EAGVAQSPRYKIIEKRQSVAFWCNPISGHATLYWYQQILGQGPKLLIQFQNNGVVDDSQLPKDRFSAERLKGVDSTLKIQPAKLEDSAVYLCASSLDPGSVYEQYFGPGTRLTVT.

The chain has TRBV19 and TRBJ2-2; TRBD2 matches at 10 bases. J was trimmed by 5 bases and V by 5 bases; bases with no gene match: 5. In germline, CDR1 is LNHDA, CDR2 SQIVND (reference sequence). This CDR3 is 15 amino acids long. The CDR3 reads CASSLISGGTGELFF. The CDR3 nucleotides read TGTGCCAGTAGTCTAATTAGCGGGGGGACCGGGGAGCTGTTTTTT. The full variable domain, its missing parts supplied by reference TRBV19 and TRBJ2-2, is DGGITQSPKYLFRKEGQNVTLSCEQNLNHDAMYWYRQDPGQGLRLIYYSQIVNDFQKGDIAEGYSVSREKKESFPLTVTSAQKNPTAFYLCASSLISGGTGELFFGEGSRLTVL.

This clone occurred once. The CDR3 is CASSPGTGSYEQYF. CDR3 coding DNA: TGTGCCAGCAGCCCCGGGACAGGGTCCTACGAGCAGTACTTC. This chain joins TRBV25-1 and TRBJ2-7; 9 nucleotides agree with TRBD1. CDR3 length: 14 amino acids. From germline, CDR1 is MGHDK and CDR2 SYGVNS. V shed 6 bases and J 1 base; nucleotides not matched to a gene: 4.

The chain couples TRBV19 to TRBJ1-5; D might be TRBD1 (6 bases). Per germline, CDR1 LNHDA and CDR2 SQIVND (reference sequence). CDR3 length equals 18 residues. V dropped 4 bases and J dropped 2 bases, with 21 bases sitting between them. This chain's CDR3 is CASSSPTETGWRNQPQHF. In DNA, the CDR3 is TGTGCCAGTAGTAGTCCAACCGAAACAGGGTGGCGCAATCAGCCCCAGCATTTT.

The J gene is TRBJ2-3, the V gene TRBV10-3; tentative D call: TRBD1 (5 bases). The V gene lost 5 bases and the J gene lost 4 bases, with 10 bases spanning the gap. This CDR3 is built from 13 residues. Germline CDR1 ENHRY, CDR2 SYGVKD. The CDR3 is CAISRGDADTQYF. DNA for the CDR3: TGTGCCATCAGTAGGGGTGACGCAGATACGCAGTATTTT.

The rearrangement joins TRBV25-1 to TRBJ2-3; maybe TRBD1 (6 bases). The CDR3 runs to 16 residues. The V gene lost 3 bases and the J gene lost 0 bases, with 13 bases spanning the gap. Germline CDR1 reads MGHDK; CDR2 reads SYGVNS. CDR3 residues: CASSEGPDSSTDTQYF. The CDR3 bases are TGTGCCAGCAGTGAGGGTCCGGACAGTAGCACAGATACGCAGTATTTT.

J is TRBJ1-2 and V is TRBV5-6, with D possibly TRBD1 on 5 matching bases. CDR3 size: 13 residues. Germline CDR1 and CDR2: SGHDT and YYEEEE. The V and J ends lost 9 bases and 5 bases respectively, with 17 bases between them. CDR3: CATEAEGRYGYTF. The CDR3 DNA follows: TGTGCCACAGAGGCGGAGGGGCGGTATGGCTACACCTTC.

The chain links TRBV29-1 to TRBJ2-1; 8 bases fit TRBD1. The germline V gene has CDR1 SQVTM and CDR2 ANQGSEA. Trimming took 3 bases from V and 1 from J; bases not matched to a gene: 2. This CDR3 has 14 amino acids. The CDR3 nucleotides read TGCAGCGTTGACAGGGGGCAATCCTACAATGAGCAGTTCTTC. Amino acid sequence: CSVDRGQSYNEQFF.

The gene calls are TRBV4-2 and TRBJ2-1; 10 bases agree with TRBD2. The germline V gene has CDR1 LGHNA and CDR2 YNFKEQ. V shed 0 bases, J shed 3 bases, and the junction held 8 bases outside the gene matches. The CDR3 has 18 amino acids. The CDR3 coding sequence is TGTGCCAGCAGCCAAGAGTGGCTAGCGGGAGACCTCTACAATGAGCAGTTCTTC. Translating it yields CASSQEWLAGDLYNEQFF.

V gene TRBV18 combines with J gene TRBJ1-5, with D perhaps TRBD1 (6 bases). Trimming shortened V by 2 bases and J by 3 bases, and 11 bases separated the two germline ends. The CDR3 spans 15 residues. Germline values: CDR1 KGHSH, CDR2 LQKENI. CDR3 residues: CASSPADSPNQPQHF. CDR3 in DNA: TGTGCCAGCTCACCAGCGGACAGCCCCAATCAGCCCCAGCATTTT.

At least ten counts were recorded for this clone. The rearrangement links TRBV6-4 to TRBJ2-1; 8 nucleotides match TRBD2. The V gene's germline CDR1 is MRHNA and CDR2 SNTAGT. The CDR3 is 16 amino acids. J gave up 0 bases and V 2 bases, and 3 bases lay outside the gene matches. This CDR3 reads CASSDSGGPSYNEQFF. As DNA, the CDR3 is TGTGCCAGCAGTGACAGCGGGGGACCCTCCTACAATGAGCAGTTCTTC.

The rearrangement links TRBV4-1 to TRBJ1-5, with D perhaps TRBD1 (5 bases). Germline V lookup: CDR1 MGHRA, CDR2 YSYEKL. Between the trimmed V and J ends, which lost 4 bases and 7 bases, there was a span of 17 bases. The CDR3 is made up of 15 amino acids. Here the CDR3 reads CASSPTGGSGQPQHF. The CDR3 DNA reads TGCGCCAGCAGCCCGACGGGGGGTAGCGGCCAGCCCCAGCATTTT.

The genes are TRBV5-5 and TRBJ2-3, with D possibly TRBD1 on 5 matching bases. The V gene's germline CDR1 is SGHKS and CDR2 YYEKEE (reference sequence). Trimming took off 5 bases at V and 4 bases at J, with 14 bases between the two ends. The CDR3 has 14 residues. DNA for the CDR3: TGTGCCAGCAGAGACCCCCAGGGATCAGATACGCAGTATTTT. It yields the protein CASRDPQGSDTQYF.

V usage is TRBV19 and J usage is TRBJ2-3; D perhaps matches TRBD2 (5 bases). CDR1 and CDR2 from the germline V gene are LNHDA and SQIVND (reference sequence). The V gene lost 4 bases and the J gene lost 4 bases, with 15 bases spanning the gap. The CDR3 loop spans 15 amino acids. CDR3 residues: CASSSRSDGADTQYF. Here the CDR3 DNA reads TGTGCCAGTAGTAGCAGATCCGACGGGGCAGATACGCAGTATTTT.

This rearrangement joins TRBV4-1 to TRBJ2-1; 11 bases map to TRBD2. V was clipped by 0 bases and J by 0 bases; unmatched bases: 4. Germline CDR1 reads MGHRA; CDR2 reads YSYEKL. This CDR3 region has 18 residues. The CDR3 loop reads CASSQEGSGRDSYNEQFF. The CDR3 region has the DNA TGCGCCAGCAGCCAAGAAGGTAGCGGGAGGGACTCCTACAATGAGCAGTTCTTC.

V is TRBV3-1 (or the pseudogene TRBV3-2) and J is TRBJ2-5; TRBD1 agrees at 12 bases. Trimming at V came to 5 bases and at J to 5 bases, leaving 9 bases not matched to a gene. Germline CDR1 and CDR2: LGHDT and YNNKEL (reference sequence). The CDR3 totals 16 residues. CDR3 protein: CASSATGQGAGETQYF. The CDR3 DNA reads as TGTGCCAGCAGCGCGACGGGACAGGGGGCGGGGGAGACCCAGTACTTC.

The chain joins TRBV5-4 to TRBJ1-4; TRBD1 agrees at 8 bases. The CDR3 has 17 residues. Germline-derived CDR1 and CDR2 are SGHNT and YYREEE (reference sequence). Trimming took 4 bases from V and 3 from J; bases not matched to a gene: 11. The CDR3 loop reads CASSINPGGWANEKLFF. CDR3 DNA sequence: TGTGCCAGCAGCATAAACCCAGGGGGCTGGGCTAATGAAAAACTGTTTTTT. Combining the CDR3 with reference TRBV5-4 and TRBJ1-4 gives the whole variable domain ETGVTQSPTHLIKTRGQQVTLRCSSQSGHNTVSWYQQALGQGPQFIFQYYREEENGRGNFPPRFSGLQFPNYSSELNVNALELDDSALYLCASSINPGGWANEKLFFGSGTQLSVL.

The V gene is TRBV18, the J gene TRBJ1-2; 7 bases are shared with TRBD1. Germline-derived CDR1 and CDR2 are KGHSH and LQKENI. This CDR3 comprises 15 residues. The junction had 9 bases not matched to a gene; V was cut back by 5 bases and J by 3 bases. CDR3 nucleotide sequence: TGTGCCAGCTCATCGGGACAGCCGAAGGACTATGGCTACACCTTC. Its translation: CASSSGQPKDYGYTF.

The chain recombines TRBV6-1 with TRBJ2-3; TRBD2 matches at 10 bases. The J segment lost 3 bases and the V segment lost 3 bases, leaving 6 bases of the junction unmatched. Germline CDR1 and CDR2: MNHNS and SASEGT. CDR3 length equals 16 residues. In DNA form, the CDR3 reads TGTGCCAGCAGTGACCCCCCTAGCGGGAGAACAGATACGCAGTATTTT. Translating gives CASSDPPSGRTDTQYF.

The chain joins TRBV30 to TRBJ2-3; a weak D match, TRBD2 (5 bases). CDR1 and CDR2 from the germline V gene are GTSNPN and SVGIG (reference sequence). The CDR3 is 13 amino acids. Trimming removed 2 bases at V and 11 bases at J, with 17 bases between. The CDR3 DNA is TGTGCCTGGAGTAGGAGGCAAGCGCCCATGCAGTATTTT. This translates into CAWSRRQAPMQYF.

The V and J genes are TRBV27 and TRBJ2-3; TRBD2 is a possible D gene (6 bases). Deletions cut 5 bases from V and 1 base from J, with 16 bases between. This CDR3 region has 16 residues. Germline values: CDR1 MNHEY, CDR2 SMNVEV (reference sequence). The CDR3 reads CASSPFSGGRTDTQYF. DNA of the CDR3: TGTGCCAGCAGTCCCTTTTCCGGGGGACGCACAGATACGCAGTATTTT.

The J gene is TRBJ1-5, the V gene TRBV18; D is possibly TRBD1 (6 bases). This CDR3 has 17 amino acids. Germline V lookup: CDR1 KGHSH, CDR2 LQKENI. Between the trimmed V and J ends, which lost 3 bases and 0 bases, there was a span of 15 bases. As DNA, the CDR3 is TGTGCCAGCTCACCCCCGGCGGGGGCGAATAGCAATCAGCCCCAGCATTTT. Its translation: CASSPPAGANSNQPQHF. Variable domain in full (rest from reference TRBV18 and TRBJ1-5): NAGVMQNPRHLVRRRGQEARLRCSPMKGHSHVYWYRQLPEEGLKFMVYLQKENIIDESGMPKERFSAEFPKEGPSILRIQQVVRGDSAAYFCASSPPAGANSNQPQHFGDGTRLSIL.

This chain uses TRBV6-5 with TRBJ1-5, with 10 bases matching TRBD1. The CDR3 has 14 residues. From germline, CDR1 is MNHEY and CDR2 SVGAGI. V trimming: 2 bases; J trimming: 5 bases; junction bases outside the gene matches: 0. CDR3 nucleotides: TGTGCCAGCAGTTACGGGACAGGGGATCAGCCCCAGCATTTT. This encodes CASSYGTGDQPQHF.

This clone was observed a few times. The same CDR3 arises from other DNA sequences in this sample as well. The chain couples TRBV6-1 to TRBJ1-6, with 11 bases that match TRBD1. This CDR3 spans 14 amino acids. Germline V lookup: CDR1 MNHNS, CDR2 SASEGT. Trimming cost V 1 base and J 10 bases; bases outside gene matches: 0. The chain's CDR3 is CASSEGTGGSPLHF. In DNA, the CDR3 is TGTGCCAGCAGTGAAGGGACAGGGGGCTCACCCCTCCACTTT.

This clone turned up a few times. The rearrangement links TRBV10-1 to TRBJ2-2, with 9 nucleotides matching TRBD1. V lost 0 bases to trimming and J lost 4 bases; unmatched junction nucleotides: 9. Germline CDR1 WNHNN, CDR2 SYGVQD (reference sequence). The CDR3 loop spans 18 amino acids. CDR3 DNA sequence: TGCGCCAGCAGTGAGTCTCTCGGGACAGGGCGGGCCACCGGGGAGCTGTTTTTT. This translates into CASSESLGTGRATGELFF.

This clone was observed a handful of times. The sample has other DNA sequences that encode this CDR3 too. The gene calls are TRBV19 and TRBJ1-2; D perhaps matches TRBD1 (5 bases). The germline V and J ends were trimmed by 0 bases and 8 bases, with 7 bases remaining between them. Germline V gene sequence: CDR1 LNHDA, CDR2 SQIVND (reference sequence). The CDR3 is made up of 12 amino acids. The CDR3 loop reads CASSIEGHGYTF. The CDR3, as DNA: TGTGCCAGTAGTATAGAGGGGCACGGCTACACCTTC. Full variable domain (remainder filled in from reference TRBV19 and TRBJ1-2): DGGITQSPKYLFRKEGQNVTLSCEQNLNHDAMYWYRQDPGQGLRLIYYSQIVNDFQKGDIAEGYSVSREKKESFPLTVTSAQKNPTAFYLCASSIEGHGYTFGSGTRLTVV.

The chain carries TRBV3-1 (or the pseudogene TRBV3-2) and TRBJ2-7; 13 bases align to TRBD2. Germline V lookup: CDR1 LGHDT, CDR2 YNNKEL (reference sequence). With V trimmed by 0 bases and J by 5 bases, 13 bases remained unmatched. The CDR3 runs to 19 residues. The CDR3 DNA sequence: TGTGCCAGCAGCCAAGAAACTGGACTAGCGGGAGTTCCATCCGACGAGCAGTACTTC. This sequence encodes CASSQETGLAGVPSDEQYF.

The gene calls are TRBV6-5 and TRBJ1-4; D gene ambiguous. Germline values: CDR1 MNHEY, CDR2 SVGAGI. Trimming took 2 bases from V and 5 from J, leaving 12 bases between them. The CDR3 spans 15 residues. As DNA, the CDR3 is TGTGCCAGCAGTTACGGGCAAACGAAAAATGAAAAACTGTTTTTT. The encoded protein is CASSYGQTKNEKLFF.